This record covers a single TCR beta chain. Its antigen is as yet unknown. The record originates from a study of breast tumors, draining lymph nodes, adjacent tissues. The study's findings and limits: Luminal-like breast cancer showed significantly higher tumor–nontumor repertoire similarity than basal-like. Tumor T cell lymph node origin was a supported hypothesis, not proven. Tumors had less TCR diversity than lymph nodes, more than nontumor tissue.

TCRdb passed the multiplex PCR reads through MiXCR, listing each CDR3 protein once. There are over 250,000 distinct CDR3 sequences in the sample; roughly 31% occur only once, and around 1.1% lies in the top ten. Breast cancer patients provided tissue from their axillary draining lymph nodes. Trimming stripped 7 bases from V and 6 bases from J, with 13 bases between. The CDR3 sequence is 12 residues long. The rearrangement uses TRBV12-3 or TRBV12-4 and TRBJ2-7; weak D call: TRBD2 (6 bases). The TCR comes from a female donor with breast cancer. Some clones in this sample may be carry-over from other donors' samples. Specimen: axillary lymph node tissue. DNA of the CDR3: TGTGCCAGCACCTTCGGGGGAAGCGAGCAGTACTTC. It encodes CASTFGGSEQYF.